This TCR beta chain was captured by sequencing in a study of T cells in Graves' hyperthyroidism and ophthalmopathy. Study-level background: Peripheral blood sampling occurred at initial diagnosis, before any treatment.

Patients having uncontrolled infection, another autoimmune disease, pregnancy or lactation were not included. For the diagnoses, clinical symptoms, serum thyroxine and TRAb, thyroid ultrasound and orbital computed tomography were used. Isolation of PBMCs was performed on around 9.3 ml fresh peripheral blood. A word on this clonotype: At one boundary the junction diverges from the germline segment, which might be a read error.

Germline loops: CDR1 MNHNS, CDR2 SASEGT. This CDR3 has 13 residues. The TCR beta CDR3 regions underwent amplification using RNA transcripts as the source. A first-round RT-PCR of the TCR CDR3 used the HTBI primer set. TCRdb re-called the multiplex PCR reads through MiXCR, storing one row per CDR3 protein. The sample has a few hundred thousand distinct CDR3 sequences, around 21% seen once. The sequencing sample was made of blood. The sequence was collected from a man aged 18 to 35 with Graves' hyperthyroidism. The chain joins TRBV6-1 to TRBJ1-1; 8 bases are a match to TRBD1. DNA of the CDR3: TGTGCCAGCGGCTCCAGGGGGCCTACTGAAGATTTCTTT. Encoded protein: CASGSRGPTEDFF.